The following is a TCR beta chain sequence with its context. Its target is unknown. The ends were cut back, 5 bases at V and 5 bases at J, with 12 bases in the middle. The CDR3 consists of 13 residues. Germline V gives CDR1 MDHEN, CDR2 SYDVKM. The data belong to a study of T cell responses to AZD1222 COVID-19 vaccine. About the study: Researchers grouped second doses given at about 4 or about 12 weeks into one pool.

General study findings and limits: Only 5 or 6 individuals given AZD1222 were seropositive at baseline. Donors skewed white British and female; clonal diversity was possibly underestimated.

Sequencing was performed with immunoSEQ multiplex PCR; in TCRdb, only in-frame clones are kept and a portion is missing. The repertoire includes 140,000 to 150,000 clones, over 85% of them detected once, and 1.7% sits in the top ten. The chain combines TRBV28 with TRBJ1-1; D is perhaps TRBD1 (6 bases). The sample in question was peripheral blood, obtained on day 0 of AZD1222 vaccination. The TCR originated in an adult in good health. CDR3 sequence reads: CASSIGQPTEAFF. CDR3 bases: TGTGCCAGCAGTATCGGACAGCCGACTGAAGCTTTCTTT.